Listed below are T cell receptor beta chains from one sample, sequenced in a study of blood T cell repertoires in COVID-19. Produced via immunoSEQ multiplex PCR; TCRdb's table is partial and in-frame only. The data contain under 500,000 clones, approximately 90% of them seen just once; the ten biggest clones take up roughly 1.8%. The sequenced sample consisted of PBMCs or T cells enriched from blood (not recorded which). These receptors all come from a woman aged 18-35 years with acute COVID-19. Both conserved end residues are part of each CDR3. Only part of the rows carry a size: once, few, many, or a class if the clone is expanded.

TRBV7-9 | NA | CASSLALTGSGQPQHF
TRBV7-9 | NA | CASSHPGRANEQFF
TRBV19 | NA | CASSTYQGANPYNEQFF
TRBV4-1 | NA | CASSQVFRLAGVDTGELFF
TRBV4-3 | once | CASSQGRRQGMNTEAFF
TRBV5-6 | NA | CASSLPGQLNSPLHF
TRBV6-5 | NA | CASSYWRGVSYEQYF
TRBV7-6 | NA | CASSLALRSAYEQYF
TRBV5-1 | NA | CASSLANRGSTDTQYF
TRBV7-9 | NA | CASSLAGAWIKSPLHF
TRBV24-1 | NA | CATSDRPFPVTYEQYF
TRBV20-1 | NA | CSASSGGPTDTQYF
TRBV4-3 | NA | CASSQEWGAEAFF
TRBV10-3 | NA | CAIKGTSGRTNNEQFF
TRBV25-1 | NA | CASSERDTEETQYF
TRBV6-6 | NA | CASSYGTAEETQYF
TRBV29-1 | NA | CSVTIPEPSTDTQYF
TRBV4-3 | NA | CASSQEHRGIGEQYF
TRBV7-8 | NA | CASSPGQGANGYTF
TRBV28 | NA | CASSSGQGNTEAFF
TRBV11-2 | NA | CASSLTGVNTEAFF
TRBV14 | NA | CASSQNPRAIRDTQYF
TRBV5-5 | NA | CASSIGRVFEQYF
TRBV7-2 | NA | CASSPSRLGSSYEQYF
TRBV7-9 | NA | CASTTGRPYEQYF
TRBV14 | NA | CASTHKRGSTEAFF
TRBV21-1 | NA | CASSNPPGQRNTEAFF
TRBV9 | NA | CASGTGDYNEQFF
TRBV10-1 | once | CASSESWEAAFF
TRBV10-3 | once | CAISEREETQYF
TRBV6-5 | NA | CASSRGQYSNQPQHF
TRBV9 | NA | CASSVAGTGANVLTF
TRBV19 | NA | CASSIRSGSSYNEQFF
TRBV2 | NA | CAREQGNTEAFF
TRBV19 | NA | CASSIDLRVRGEKLFF
TRBV7-2 | NA | CASSPDRVNGYTF
TRBV29-1 | NA | CSVVNRGRAETGELFF
TRBV7-9 | NA | CASTDSDSGNTIYF
TRBV6-5 | NA | CASMGQEEVGELFF
TRBV29-1 | NA | CSVRGQPNEKLFF
TRBV9 | NA | CASSVEQGSGGYTF
TRBV2 | NA | CASRGLGSYNEQFF
TRBV7-8 | NA | CASRPTGNTEAFF
TRBV12-5 | NA | CASGLSGQFYEQFF
TRBV13 | NA | CASSPPGLAGGNTQYF
TRBV5-1 | NA | CASSLYGRSTDTQYF